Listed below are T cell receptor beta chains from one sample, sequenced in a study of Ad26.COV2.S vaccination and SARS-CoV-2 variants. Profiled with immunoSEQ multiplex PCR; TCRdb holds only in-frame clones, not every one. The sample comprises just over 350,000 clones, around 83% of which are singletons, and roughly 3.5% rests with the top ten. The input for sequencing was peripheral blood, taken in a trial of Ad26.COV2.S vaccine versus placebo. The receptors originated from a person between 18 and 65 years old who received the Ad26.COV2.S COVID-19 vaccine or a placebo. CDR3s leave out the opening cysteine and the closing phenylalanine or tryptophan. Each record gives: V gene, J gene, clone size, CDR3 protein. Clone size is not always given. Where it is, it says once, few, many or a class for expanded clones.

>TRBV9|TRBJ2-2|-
ASSRQFSGELF
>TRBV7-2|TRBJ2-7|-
ASSLAGEQY
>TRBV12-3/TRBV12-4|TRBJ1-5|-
ASSLLRNQPQH
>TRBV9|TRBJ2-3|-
ASSLSAGDASTDTQY
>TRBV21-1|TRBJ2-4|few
AIGPRDRATFLAKNIQY
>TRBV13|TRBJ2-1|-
ASSLGLAYNEQF
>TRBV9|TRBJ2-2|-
ASSVDRAPVGTGELF
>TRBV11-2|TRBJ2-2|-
ASSLWTASVTGELF
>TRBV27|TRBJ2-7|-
ASSPQGSSYEQY
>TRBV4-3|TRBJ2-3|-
ASSQQGGGTDTQY
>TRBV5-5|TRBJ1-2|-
ASSATGTSGGYT
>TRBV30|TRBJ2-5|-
ACSPHGGRGETQY
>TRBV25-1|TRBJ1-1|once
ASSESGRRDTEAF
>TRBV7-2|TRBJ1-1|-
ASSTLKDRTMNTEAF
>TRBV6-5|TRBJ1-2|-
ASRITPWYGYT
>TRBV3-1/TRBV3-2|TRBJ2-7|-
ASSRLLDSPGGEQY
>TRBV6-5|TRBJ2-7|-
ASRTGPYEQY
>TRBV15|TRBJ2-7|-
ATSRGTGGTYEQY
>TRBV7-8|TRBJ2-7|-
ASSLRGNTGTEQY
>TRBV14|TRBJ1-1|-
ASSQIDTEAF
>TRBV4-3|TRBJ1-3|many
ASSQRQGAGGNTIY
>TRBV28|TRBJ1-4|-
ASSFPPPDGFNEKLF
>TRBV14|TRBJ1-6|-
ASSQEQGGHSPLH
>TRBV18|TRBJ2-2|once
ASSRTMNTGELF
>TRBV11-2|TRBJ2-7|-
ASSLGFYEQY
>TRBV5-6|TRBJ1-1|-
ASSQSGRGHTEAF
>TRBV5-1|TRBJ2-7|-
ASSLKGVPYEQY